One and the same sample provided the 26 T cell receptor beta chains below, sequenced in a study of blood T cells in healthy people across ages. Alongside a J-beta primer mix, a sample-barcoded 5' primer served in a second PCR lasting 7 to 11 cycles. TCRdb reanalysed the 5' RACE reads using MiXCR and keeps one entry per CDR3 protein. This sample carries about a million distinct CDR3 sequences, more than 30% of them seen once, and the ten largest clones take around 12%. Material: blood. The receptors were sampled from a man younger than 35 in good health.

This clonotype was detected ten times or more. This chain joins TRBV20-1 and TRBJ2-1; D is ambiguous. This CDR3 contains 11 residues. The V gene lost 4 bases and the J gene lost 15 bases, with 16 bases spanning the gap. Germline assignment: CDR1 DFQATT and CDR2 SNEGSKA (reference sequence). The CDR3 nucleotides read TGCAGTGCTACCCAACCTCCGACATCGTTCTTC. As protein: CSATQPPTSFF.

V and J are TRBV7-9 and TRBJ1-1, with D perhaps matching TRBD1 (5 bases). Trimming stripped 7 bases from V and 7 bases from J, with 16 bases between. Germline values: CDR1 SEHNR, CDR2 FQNEAQ (reference sequence). This CDR3 comprises 13 residues. CDR3 nucleotide sequence: TGTGCCAGCAACTCGACAGTTTCGGGTGAAGCTTTCTTT. It encodes CASNSTVSGEAFF.

The chain joins TRBV10-3 to TRBJ2-5; 11 nucleotides line up with TRBD2. This CDR3 region has 17 residues. The V and J ends lost 3 bases and 11 bases, in that order; junction bases with no gene match: 17. CDR1 is ENHRY and CDR2 is SYGVKD in the germline V gene. In nucleotides, the CDR3 is TGTGCCATCAGTGACCCGGGACTAGCGGACATTTTCGGTGAGCAGTACTTC. Translating gives CAISDPGLADIFGEQYF.

V is TRBV7-2 and J is TRBJ1-2, with TRBD1 matching 8 bases. The J segment lost 2 bases and the V segment lost 5 bases, leaving 7 bases of the junction unmatched. Germline lookup yields CDR1 SGHTA and CDR2 FQGNSA. The CDR3 spans 15 residues. CDR3 amino acids: CASSLTGQVNYGYTF. The CDR3 nucleotides read TGTGCCAGCAGCCTCACGGGACAGGTGAACTATGGCTACACCTTC. Using reference TRBV7-2 and TRBJ1-2 for the parts outside the CDR3, the full variable domain is GAGVSQSPSNKVTEKGKDVELRCDPISGHTALYWYRQSLGQGLEFLIYFQGNSAPDKSGLPSDRFSAERTGGSVSTLTIQRTQQEDSAVYLCASSLTGQVNYGYTFGSGTRLTVV.

V usage is TRBV5-1 and J usage is TRBJ2-1; no clear D. V was trimmed by 4 bases and J by 2 bases, leaving 10 bases between them. From germline, CDR1 is SGHRS and CDR2 YFSETQ. The CDR3 is 14 residues long. CDR3 nucleotide sequence: TGCGCCAGCAGCCCGGCCCCTACCTACAATGAGCAGTTCTTC. The encoded protein is CASSPAPTYNEQFF.

CDR3 DNA sequence: TGCAGTGCCCGACTAGCGGGGTACAATGAGCAGTACTTC. Residues: CSARLAGYNEQYF. The V call is TRBV20-1, the J call TRBJ2-5; 11 nucleotides match TRBD2. Germline V gene data show CDR1 as DFQATT and CDR2 as SNEGSKA (reference sequence). The V segment lost 6 bases and the J segment 11 bases; nucleotides outside the gene matches: 11. The CDR3 runs 13 residues.

A few counts support this clonotype. The V call is TRBV14, the J call TRBJ1-1; D remains ambiguous. With 4 bases removed from V and 7 bases from J, the gap between germline ends came to 13 bases. CDR1 is SGHDN, CDR2 FVKESK, per germline. The CDR3 runs 13 residues. This chain's CDR3 is CASSRNRKGEAFF. CDR3 DNA sequence: TGTGCCAGCAGCCGCAACCGGAAGGGTGAAGCTTTCTTT.

This CDR3 reads CASSPRVFYGYTF. The CDR3 DNA follows: TGTGCCAGCAGTCCTCGTGTTTTCTATGGCTACACCTTC. The rearrangement uses TRBV12-3 or TRBV12-4 and TRBJ1-2; no clear D. This CDR3 is 13 amino acids long. V lost 5 bases, J lost 4 bases, and 11 bases lay in between.

A single count supports this clonotype. The rearrangement uses TRBV7-2 and TRBJ1-2; D unclear. The V gene lost 3 bases and the J gene lost 0 bases, with 8 bases spanning the gap. Germline assignment: CDR1 SGHTA and CDR2 FQGNSA. The CDR3 length is 14 residues. Here the CDR3 DNA reads TGTGCCAGCAGCTTTACAAAAGCTAACTATGGCTACACCTTC. Amino acid sequence: CASSFTKANYGYTF. Complete variable domain (other parts from reference TRBV7-2 and TRBJ1-2): GAGVSQSPSNKVTEKGKDVELRCDPISGHTALYWYRQSLGQGLEFLIYFQGNSAPDKSGLPSDRFSAERTGGSVSTLTIQRTQQEDSAVYLCASSFTKANYGYTFGSGTRLTVV.

CDR3 coding DNA: TGTGCCAGCGCCCCCGCAGGGTATGGTAATCAGCCCCAGCATTTT. Its protein is CASAPAGYGNQPQHF. The chain has TRBV27 and TRBJ1-5; TRBD1 might be the D (5 bases). V was shortened by 8 bases and J by 4 bases, with 18 bases between the two germline ends. The CDR3 covers 15 residues. The germline CDR1 and CDR2 sequences are MNHEY and SMNVEV (reference sequence).

This clonotype was detected once. The chain carries TRBV27 and TRBJ2-4; D possibly uses TRBD1 or TRBD2 (6 bases each). The V gene lost 8 bases and the J gene lost 7 bases, with 15 bases spanning the gap. The CDR3 is 13 amino acids. Per the germline V gene, CDR1 is MNHEY and CDR2 is SMNVEV (reference sequence). The CDR3 DNA sequence: TGTGCCAGCGAGAAGGGGGGACCGAACATTCAGTACTTC. Translation: CASEKGGPNIQYF.

This chain joins TRBV5-6 and TRBJ1-6; D gene unclear. Trimming took off 0 bases at V and 7 bases at J, with 14 bases between the two ends. The CDR3 spans 16 residues. Germline CDR1 is SGHDT and CDR2 is YYEEEE. DNA of the CDR3: TGTGCCAGCAGCTTGGATTCGGCCGGGCGGAATTCACCCCTCCACTTT. It codes for CASSLDSAGRNSPLHF.

The table lists this clonotype with a few counts. The genes are TRBV7-6 and TRBJ2-7; 8 bases line up with TRBD1. CDR1 SGHVS and CDR2 FNYEAQ come from the germline V gene. After removal of 4 bases from V and 0 bases from J, the junction contained 5 bases not matched to a gene. The CDR3 sequence is 15 residues long. Here the CDR3 DNA reads TGTGCCAGCAGCTCCCGACAGGGGCGCTCCTACGAGCAGTACTTC. Protein sequence: CASSSRQGRSYEQYF.

The chain uses TRBV20-1 and TRBJ1-6; the match to TRBD1 covers 7 bases. The CDR3 sequence is 16 residues long. Per the germline V gene, CDR1 is DFQATT and CDR2 is SNEGSKA (reference sequence). V was pared by 3 bases and J by 0 bases, with 5 bases of the junction left unmatched. CDR3 nucleotides: TGCAGTGCTAGCCTGGGACAGAACTCCTATAATTCACCCCTCCACTTT. Its protein is CSASLGQNSYNSPLHF.

Worth noting for this clonotype: At one of its ends the junction is not consistent with the germline gene, which may arise from a read error. The chain recombines TRBV25-1 with TRBJ1-4, with D maybe TRBD1 (5 bases). Per germline, CDR1 MGHDK and CDR2 SYGVNS. This CDR3 is built from 15 residues. The CDR3 nucleotides read TGTGCCAGCAGTGACTCGCAGGGTGCTAATGAAAAACGGTTTTTT. This gives the protein CASSDSQGANEKRFF.

Only a few counts were recorded for this clonotype. The chain couples TRBV9 to TRBJ2-6, with a possible D match to TRBD2 (5 bases). Trimming shortened V by 1 base and J by 1 base, and 6 bases separated the two germline ends. Germline V gives CDR1 SGDLS, CDR2 YYNGEE. This CDR3 is 15 amino acids long. The CDR3, as DNA: TGTGCCAGCAGCGTACGGGGTTCTGGGGCCAACGTCCTGACTTTC. As protein: CASSVRGSGANVLTF.

This clonotype was counted a few times. The CDR3 nucleotides are TGTGCCAGTAGTGCCCGCGGTGGCAAGGATGGCTACACCTTC. This encodes CASSARGGKDGYTF. V usage is TRBV19 and J usage is TRBJ1-2; D is unclear. The germline CDR1 and CDR2 sequences are LNHDA and SQIVND (reference sequence). There are 14 residues in the CDR3. V dropped 5 bases and J dropped 6 bases, with 16 bases sitting between them.

V is TRBV27 and J is TRBJ2-7, with 9 bases lining up with TRBD2. Germline V gene lookup returns CDR1 MNHEY and CDR2 SMNVEV (reference sequence). This CDR3 is 14 amino acids long. V lost 5 bases to trimming and J lost 10 bases; unmatched junction nucleotides: 12. CDR3 protein: CASSGSGGPSSQYF. CDR3 DNA: TGTGCCAGCAGTGGTAGCGGGGGACCCAGTTCCCAGTACTTC.

This clonotype was counted only a few times. The rearrangement uses TRBV19 and TRBJ2-3; D is possibly TRBD1 (6 bases). Trimming removed 9 bases from V and 4 bases from J, with 23 bases in between. Germline values: CDR1 LNHDA, CDR2 SQIVND (reference sequence). CDR3 length: 16 amino acids. CDR3 coding DNA: TGTGCCAGCCCCCCGACCGGGGACACGACCCCAGATACGCAGTATTTT. This encodes CASPPTGDTTPDTQYF.

The genes are TRBV9 and TRBJ2-5; D may correspond to TRBD1 or TRBD2 (6 bases each). The V and J ends lost 0 bases and 4 bases respectively, with 10 bases between them. The CDR3 covers 14 residues. Per germline, CDR1 SGDLS and CDR2 YYNGEE. The DNA of the CDR3 is TGTGCCAGCAGCGTAGAGGGGGGTTCAGAGACCCAGTACTTC. Its protein is CASSVEGGSETQYF.

A few counts support this clonotype. The rearrangement links TRBV5-1 to TRBJ2-3; TRBD1 is a possible D gene (5 bases). With 1 base removed from V and 5 bases from J, the gap between germline ends came to 11 bases. In germline, CDR1 is SGHRS, CDR2 YFSETQ. The CDR3 spans 14 residues. CDR3 residues: CASSLSTRGDTQYF. CDR3 nucleotide sequence: TGCGCCAGCAGCTTGTCCACAAGGGGAGATACGCAGTATTTT.

This rearrangement joins TRBV27 to TRBJ2-7, with 10 bases aligning to TRBD1. This CDR3 is built from 20 residues. The germline gives CDR1 MNHEY, CDR2 SMNVEV (reference sequence). Trimming took 2 bases from V and 4 from J; bases not matched to a gene: 20. CDR3 sequence reads: CASSLMVGDRGPFSAYEQYF. The CDR3 DNA is TGTGCCAGCAGTTTAATGGTGGGGGACAGGGGACCCTTCTCTGCTTACGAGCAGTACTTC.

The V gene is TRBV5-1, the J gene TRBJ2-3; maybe TRBD2 (6 bases). Between the trimmed V and J ends, which lost 4 bases and 6 bases, there was a span of 18 bases. There are 15 residues in the CDR3. Germline V gene lookup returns CDR1 SGHRS and CDR2 YFSETQ. The CDR3 DNA is TGCGCCAGCAGCCCCGCCCGGGACTCCCCCGATACGCAGTATTTT. It yields the protein CASSPARDSPDTQYF.

The rearrangement links TRBV12-3 or TRBV12-4 to TRBJ2-2, with no clear D. This CDR3 comprises 13 residues. The germline V and J ends were trimmed by 7 bases and 4 bases, with 10 bases remaining between them. CDR3 sequence (DNA): TGTGCCAGCAACAGACAACTCACCGGGGAGCTGTTTTTT. Amino acids: CASNRQLTGELFF.

This clonotype has a handful of counts. The chain is built from TRBV7-3 and TRBJ2-3; D might be TRBD1 or TRBD2, each matching 5 bases. The CDR3 length is 15 residues. CDR1 and CDR2 from the germline V gene are SGHTA and FQGTGA. Trimming removed 3 bases from V and 2 bases from J, with 12 bases in between. The DNA of the CDR3 is TGTGCCAGCAGCTTGGCCGGGGCCACCACAGATACGCAGTATTTT. Residues: CASSLAGATTDTQYF.

This clonotype was counted once. The gene calls are TRBV10-3 and TRBJ2-5, with D tentatively TRBD2 (7 bases). Germline V lookup: CDR1 ENHRY, CDR2 SYGVKD. V gave up 7 bases and J gave up 5 bases, with 11 bases separating them. The CDR3 has 12 residues. CDR3 in DNA: TGTGCCATCAAAGGGGGGGGTGAGACCCAGTACTTC. Residues: CAIKGGGETQYF.